Shown below are 20 T cell receptor beta chains from a single sample sequenced in a study of blood T cells in healthy people across ages. Then a second PCR, running about 6 to 12 cycles, was carried out with a sample-barcoded 5' primer and a J-beta primer mix. TCRdb re-called the 5' RACE reads with MiXCR, one entry per CDR3 protein. Here the sample spans about 670,000 distinct CDR3 sequences, roughly half being singletons. The sequenced sample was blood. All receptors derive from an elderly woman in good health.

The chain combines TRBV29-1 with TRBJ2-1, with TRBD2 matching 9 bases. Germline trimming cut 7 bases from V and 7 bases from J; bases unmatched to any gene: 14. Germline V lookup: CDR1 SQVTM, CDR2 ANQGSEA. The CDR3 has 15 residues. The DNA of the CDR3 is TGCAGCGCCTCATCCGGGACTAGCTCTCGGAATGAGCAGTTCTTC. Its translation is CSASSGTSSRNEQFF.

The chain has TRBV12-3 or TRBV12-4 and TRBJ2-4, with D perhaps matching TRBD1 (6 bases). With 4 bases removed from V and 8 bases from J, the gap between germline ends came to 15 bases. CDR3 length: 14 residues. Written as DNA, the CDR3 is TGTGCCAGCAGTTCGACCGAACAGGGCCACATTCAGTACTTC. Translation gives CASSSTEQGHIQYF.

This clonotype was seen many times. The rearrangement joins TRBV2 to TRBJ2-4; D ambiguous. Between the trimmed V and J ends, which lost 2 bases and 0 bases, there was a span of 14 bases. Per germline, CDR1 SNHLY and CDR2 FYNNEI. The CDR3 covers 17 residues. CDR3 coding DNA: TGTGCCAGCAGTGAAATTGGACGGCGAGTAGCCAAAAACATTCAGTACTTC. This encodes CASSEIGRRVAKNIQYF.

This clonotype was counted only a few times. The V and J genes are TRBV5-1 and TRBJ2-3, with 9 bases fitting TRBD2. V trimming: 1 base; J trimming: 2 bases; junction bases outside the gene matches: 5. Germline V gives CDR1 SGHRS, CDR2 YFSETQ. The CDR3 covers 16 residues. CDR3 residues: CASSLSIAGATDTQYF. The CDR3 DNA sequence: TGCGCCAGCAGCTTGAGTATAGCGGGGGCCACAGATACGCAGTATTTT.

V usage is TRBV7-3 and J usage is TRBJ2-5, with a tentative D call TRBD2 (5 bases). The V end was cut by 0 bases, the J end by 11 bases, with 16 bases between. Germline-derived CDR1 and CDR2 are SGHTA and FQGTGA. The CDR3 runs to 14 residues. CDR3 in DNA: TGTGCCAGCAGCTTAACCGACGGGGTTGTGGAGCAGTACTTC. This encodes CASSLTDGVVEQYF.

V gene TRBV14 combines with J gene TRBJ1-2; possibly TRBD1 for D (5 bases). V was trimmed by 4 bases and J by 2 bases, leaving 14 bases between them. CDR3 length equals 15 residues. Germline CDR1 reads SGHDN; CDR2 reads FVKESK. Here the CDR3 reads CASSRLGGTNYGYTF. CDR3 bases: TGTGCCAGCAGCCGGTTGGGGGGGACCAACTATGGCTACACCTTC.

The table lists this clonotype with many counts. The chain couples TRBV25-1 to TRBJ2-7; 9 positions match TRBD2. The CDR3 length is 16 residues. V trimming: 3 bases; J trimming: 3 bases; junction bases outside the gene matches: 9. Germline V gene sequence: CDR1 MGHDK, CDR2 SYGVNS. In nucleotides, the CDR3 is TGTGCCAGCAGTGACCAACTTAGCGGGAGTCTCTACGAGCAGTACTTC. Its protein product is CASSDQLSGSLYEQYF.

The CDR3 here is CASSAGDSTDTQYF. The CDR3 nucleotides read TGTGCCAGCAGTGCAGGAGATAGCACAGATACGCAGTATTTT. This chain uses TRBV12-3 or TRBV12-4 with TRBJ2-3; D remains unclear. The CDR3 totals 14 residues. Trimming shortened V by 5 bases and J by 0 bases, and 9 bases separated the two germline ends.

This rearrangement joins TRBV12-3 or TRBV12-4 to TRBJ1-3, with D possibly matching TRBD1 (5 bases). V lost 6 bases, J lost 0 bases, and 12 bases lay in between. This CDR3 has 15 amino acids. Written as DNA, the CDR3 is TGTGCCAGCAGAACCCAGGGCCCCTCTGGAAACACCATATATTTT. Residues: CASRTQGPSGNTIYF.

This chain uses TRBV9 with TRBJ2-5; TRBD2 matches 13 bases. Germline assignment: CDR1 SGDLS and CDR2 YYNGEE. This CDR3 spans 17 amino acids. Unmatched junction bases numbered 6, after V lost 3 bases and J lost 1 base. CDR3 nucleotide sequence: TGTGCCAGCAGCGCTTGGACTAGCGGGAGATTCCAAGAGACCCAGTACTTC. Protein: CASSAWTSGRFQETQYF. Based on the CDR3 plus reference TRBV9 and TRBJ2-5, the full variable domain is DSGVTQTPKHLITATGQRVTLRCSPRSGDLSVYWYQQSLDQGLQFLIQYYNGEERAKGNILERFSAQQFPDLHSELNLSSLELGDSALYFCASSAWTSGRFQETQYFGPGTRLLVL.

The chain carries TRBV4-1 and TRBJ2-3; D gene unclear. V was trimmed by 6 bases and J by 4 bases, leaving 11 bases between them. The CDR3 length is 13 residues. Germline CDR1 reads MGHRA; CDR2 reads YSYEKL. The CDR3: CASRRIEADTQYF. In nucleotides, the CDR3 is TGCGCCAGCAGACGGATCGAGGCAGATACGCAGTATTTT.

The rearrangement joins TRBV2 to TRBJ2-3, with 10 bases aligning to TRBD2. The germline V gene has CDR1 SNHLY and CDR2 FYNNEI. Trimming cost V 11 bases and J 2 bases; bases outside gene matches: 7. This CDR3 has 14 amino acids. The CDR3 sequence is CAGNGLAVTDTQYF. CDR3 DNA sequence: TGTGCCGGCAACGGACTAGCGGTCACAGATACGCAGTATTTT.

This rearrangement joins TRBV6-5 to TRBJ2-3; D not certain. CDR1 MNHEY and CDR2 SVGAGI come from the germline V gene. The CDR3 has 14 residues. The germline V and J ends were trimmed by 8 bases and 4 bases, with 16 bases remaining between them. This CDR3 reads CASATGRRPDTQYF. For the CDR3, the DNA is TGTGCCAGCGCCACTGGTAGGCGGCCAGATACGCAGTATTTT.

This clonotype has only one observation. A much larger clone differs by one base, so this may be a read error. V and J are TRBV6-2 or TRBV6-3 and TRBJ2-5, with D perhaps assigned TRBD1 or TRBD2 (5 bases each). The end of the DNA is better explained by TRBJ2-1, so the J call may be wrong. This CDR3 is 15 amino acids long. Germline V CDR1 and CDR2: MNHEY, SVGEGT. Here the CDR3 DNA reads TGTGCCAGCAGTTACTCGTTGGGGGACCAAGAGACCCAGTTCTTC. The encoded protein is CASSYSLGDQETQFF.

The sample holds many counts of this clonotype. The gene calls are TRBV5-1 and TRBJ2-1; TRBD2 aligns across 7 bases. After removal of 2 bases from V and 4 bases from J, the junction contained 6 bases not matched to a gene. Germline loops: CDR1 SGHRS, CDR2 YFSETQ. CDR3 length: 15 residues. DNA for the CDR3: TGCGCCAGCAGCTTAGGGGCTAGCGGATACAATGAGCAGTTCTTC. It specifies CASSLGASGYNEQFF.

This rearrangement joins TRBV20-1 to TRBJ2-3; 8 nucleotides line up with TRBD2. The germline V gene has CDR1 DFQATT and CDR2 SNEGSKA (reference sequence). Germline trimming cut 6 bases from V and 2 bases from J; bases unmatched to any gene: 7. The CDR3 is 14 amino acids. CDR3 coding DNA: TGCAGTGCCCTGCGGGGGGCGTCCACAGATACGCAGTATTTT. Its protein is CSALRGASTDTQYF.

The chain recombines TRBV10-3 with TRBJ2-1; maybe TRBD2 (5 bases). This CDR3 has 13 amino acids. Germline loops: CDR1 ENHRY, CDR2 SYGVKD. Trimming stripped 10 bases from V and 2 bases from J, with 12 bases between. CDR3 protein: CATYGEPYNEQFF. DNA for the CDR3: TGTGCCACCTACGGGGAGCCCTACAATGAGCAGTTCTTC.

The CDR3, as DNA: TGCGCCAGCATCGCTCCTCTAGCGGGGAAAGAGACCCAGTACTTC. Amino acids: CASIAPLAGKETQYF. The chain recombines TRBV5-1 with TRBJ2-5, with 9 bases that match TRBD2. The CDR3 has 15 residues. Germline loops: CDR1 SGHRS, CDR2 YFSETQ. J gave up 3 bases and V 6 bases, and 9 bases lay outside the gene matches.

This clonotype was counted a few times. The chain couples TRBV4-3 to TRBJ1-1; D not resolved. Trimming pared 0 bases from V and 1 base from J, leaving 9 bases between. The CDR3 is 15 residues long. Germline V CDR1 and CDR2: LGHNA, YSLEER. The CDR3 coding sequence is TGCGCCAGCAGCCAAGATCGAATGCAGAACACTGAAGCTTTCTTT. This gives the protein CASSQDRMQNTEAFF.

To note about this clonotype: This may come from a read error, since a much larger clone is one base off. The chain employs TRBV7-2 and TRBJ2-7; perhaps TRBD2 as D (6 bases). Deletions cut 5 bases from V and 7 bases from J, with 18 bases between. Germline V gene sequence: CDR1 SGHTA, CDR2 FQGNSA. This CDR3 has 14 amino acids. The CDR3 DNA reads as TGTGCCAGCAGCGCCGGGACTCCTGGGAATGAGCAGTACTTC. It codes for CASSAGTPGNEQYF.